This section outlines one T cell receptor (beta chain) sequence together with its context. The data originate from a study of blood T cell repertoires in COVID-19. Whole-study context: Whether acute or convalescent, the COVID-19 samples came from the United States, Italy and Spain. T cells, B-cell-depleted T cells, or PBMCs supplied cDNA or gDNA.

Trimming cost V 5 bases and J 6 bases; bases outside gene matches: 7. The CDR3 has 15 residues. Germline loops: CDR1 SGHVS, CDR2 FQNEAQ. In the original processing: Amplification of reference gene primers provided the estimated nucleated cell counts. Sequencing was performed with immunoSEQ multiplex PCR; in TCRdb, only in-frame clones are kept and a portion is missing. The DNA was the basis for D and trimming; V, J and clone size are from that table. The sample includes some 29,000 clones, 70% to 90% of them seen just once. The genes are TRBV7-8 and TRBJ2-2; 9 bases match TRBD1. The sequenced sample was peripheral blood. The TCR sequence derives from a human donor in a cohort sampled during active COVID-19. In DNA form, the CDR3 reads TGTGCCAGCAGCCCAGGACAGGGGAGGTCCGGGGAGCTGTTTTTT. The encoded protein is CASSPGQGRSGELFF.